The present T cell receptor (beta chain) was sequenced within a study of OX40 agonist ivuxolimab in advanced cancers. Germline CDR1 and CDR2: SGHNT and YYREEE (reference sequence). This CDR3 has 11 amino acids. Comment on this clone: One end of the junction is discordant with germline, which a read error may explain.

Generated by immunoSEQ multiplex PCR, the TCRdb table keeps only in-frame clones and is missing some. The sample shows 80,000 to 95,000 clones, approximately 91% of them seen only once. The genes are TRBV5-4 and TRBJ2-5; possibly TRBD2 for D (5 bases). The starting material was CD4+ or CD8+ T cells sorted from blood, obtained in a trial of the OX40 agonist ivuxolimab. The clonotype comes from an adult with an advanced solid tumor such as melanoma, head and neck, liver or kidney cancer. In DNA form, the CDR3 reads TGTGCCAGCAGCCATAGCGATGGGGAGCACTTC. As protein: CASSHSDGEHF.